A selection of T cell receptor beta chains follows, all from one sample in a study of early T cells in non-severe SARS-CoV-2 infection. TCRdb analysed the 5' RACE reads with MiXCR anew, one entry per CDR3 protein. This sample yields some 42,000 distinct CDR3 sequences, of which about 5.9% are seen a single time; around 8% belongs to the top ten. Source: whole blood, taken at baseline. These receptors originate from an adult who was a healthcare worker with PCR-confirmed SARS-CoV-2 infection or an uninfected control (not recorded which). Both conserved end residues are part of each CDR3. A D gene is named only where the DNA matches it firmly. Not all rows give a size; the values are once, few, many and, for expanded clones, a class.

V gene	J gene	clone size	D gene	CDR3 protein	CDR3 DNA
TRBV11-2	TRBJ2-1	medium-sized	-	CASSLWEGEGNEQFF	TGTGCCAGCAGCTTATGGGAGGGGGAGGGCAATGAGCAGTTCTTC
TRBV7-8	TRBJ2-1	-	-	CASSNSRVYNEQFF	TGTGCCAGCAGCAATAGCAGGGTATACAATGAGCAGTTCTTC
TRBV9	TRBJ1-5	many	-	CASSVGLNQPQHF	TGTGCCAGCAGCGTAGGACTAAATCAGCCCCAGCATTTT
TRBV3-2	TRBJ2-7	few	-	CASSYSTGNYYYEQYF	TGTGCCAGCAGCTACTCGACAGGGAATTACTACTACGAGCAGTACTTC
TRBV4-3	TRBJ2-2	-	-	CASSQEVVVSGELFF	TGCGCCAGCAGCCAAGAAGTGGTAGTCTCCGGGGAGCTGTTTTTT
TRBV13	TRBJ2-7	many	-	CASSLDSARKDEQYF	TGTGCCAGCAGCCTCGACTCCGCTCGCAAGGACGAGCAGTACTTC
TRBV3-1	TRBJ2-5	many	-	CASSQDSRAVQETQYF	TGTGCCAGCAGCCAAGATAGTAGGGCAGTCCAAGAGACCCAGTACTTC
TRBV7-9	TRBJ1-1	many	TRBD1	CASSPSTGGAATEAFF	TGTGCCAGCAGCCCCTCGACAGGGGGCGCGGCGACTGAAGCTTTCTTT
TRBV6-2/TRBV6-3	TRBJ2-3	many	TRBD1	CASRLGQGVPTQYF	TGTGCCAGCAGATTAGGACAGGGGGTTCCTACGCAGTATTTT
TRBV25-1	TRBJ2-2	many	-	CASSAQGRSWGELFF	TGTGCCAGCAGTGCACAGGGTAGGAGTTGGGGGGAGCTGTTTTTT
TRBV12-3/TRBV12-4	TRBJ1-3	many	-	CASSFGTTGNTIYF	TGTGCCAGCAGCTTTGGGACAACTGGAAACACCATATATTTT
TRBV28	TRBJ1-2	few	-	CASSLTQGPIGYTF	TGTGCCAGCAGTTTAACTCAGGGGCCGATTGGCTACACCTTC
TRBV4-3	TRBJ1-3	many	-	CASSSEAGNTIYF	TGCGCCAGCAGCTCAGAGGCTGGAAACACCATATATTTT
TRBV11-2	TRBJ2-2	few	-	CASSFRTSGELFF	TGTGCCAGCAGCTTTCGGACGTCCGGGGAGCTGTTTTTT
TRBV4-3	TRBJ1-1	many	-	CASRQSRHWDTEAFF	TGCGCCAGCAGACAATCCAGGCATTGGGACACTGAAGCTTTCTTT
TRBV18	TRBJ2-5	many	-	CASSRNRGTDGETQYF	TGTGCCAGCTCACGTAACCGCGGGACAGACGGAGAGACCCAGTACTTC
TRBV15	TRBJ2-2	many	-	CATSLRVDAGELFF	TGTGCCACCAGCTTAAGGGTCGACGCCGGGGAGCTGTTTTTT
TRBV6-1	TRBJ2-2	-	TRBD2	CASSAGTRIGELFF	TGTGCCAGCAGTGCCGGGACTAGAATCGGGGAGCTGTTTTTT
TRBV28	TRBJ1-5	many	-	CASRTTGTERQPQHF	TGTGCCAGCAGGACCACCGGGACCGAGAGACAGCCCCAGCATTTT
TRBV6-4	TRBJ1-2	many	TRBD1	CASRRQGGSNYGYTF	TGTGCCAGCAGGAGACAGGGCGGGAGTAACTATGGCTACACCTTC
TRBV20-1	TRBJ1-4	few	-	CSARIDPNEKLFF	TGCAGTGCTAGAATCGACCCTAATGAAAAACTGTTTTTT
TRBV5-1	TRBJ2-1	many	-	CASSSKQDNEQFF	TGCGCCAGCAGCTCTAAACAGGACAATGAGCAGTTCTTC
TRBV2	TRBJ2-7	-	-	CASQGLTYEQYF	TGTGCCAGCCAGGGACTGACTTACGAGCAGTACTTC
TRBV30	TRBJ2-3	-	-	CAWSVTLTQYF	TGTGCCTGGAGTGTAACCCTTACGCAGTATTTT
TRBV29-1	TRBJ1-4	many	TRBD1	CSVERQGLEKLFF	TGCAGCGTGGAGCGACAGGGTTTAGAAAAACTGTTTTTT
TRBV5-5	TRBJ2-7	many	-	CASSQNIYEQYF	TGTGCCAGCAGTCAAAACATCTACGAGCAGTACTTC
TRBV7-2	TRBJ1-2	-	-	CASSPEASRGYTF	TGTGCCAGCAGCCCCGAAGCGAGTCGGGGCTACACCTTC
TRBV7-2	TRBJ1-2	many	TRBD1	CASSGRTGDYGYTF	TGTGCCAGCAGCGGACGGACAGGGGATTATGGCTACACCTTC
TRBV20-1	TRBJ2-5	few	-	CSAIEGRRQETQYF	TGCAGTGCTATCGAAGGGAGAAGGCAAGAGACCCAGTACTTC
TRBV11-2	TRBJ2-1	many	TRBD2	CASSLGLVSYNEQFF	TGTGCCAGCAGCCTCGGACTAGTATCCTACAATGAGCAGTTCTTC
TRBV5-1	TRBJ2-3	many	-	CASSLGQTNTDTQYF	TGCGCCAGCAGCTTGGGACAGACTAACACAGATACGCAGTATTTT
TRBV6-2/TRBV6-3	TRBJ1-5	many	-	CASSTTPGRNQPQHF	TGTGCCAGCAGTACAACTCCAGGCCGTAATCAGCCCCAGCATTTT
TRBV24-1	TRBJ2-1	-	-	CATSESGGGYNEQFF	TGTGCCACCAGTGAATCCGGAGGGGGCTACAATGAGCAGTTCTTC
TRBV5-4	TRBJ2-7	few	TRBD2	CASSPSGGTYEQYF	TGTGCCAGCAGTCCCAGCGGGGGCACCTACGAGCAGTACTTC
TRBV3-1	TRBJ1-2	-	-	CASSVGLYGYTF	TGTGCCAGCAGCGTCGGTCTTTATGGCTACACCTTC
TRBV4-3	TRBJ2-6	many	-	CASSLTGRSGANVLTF	TGCGCCAGCAGCCTGACAGGGAGGTCTGGGGCCAACGTCCTGACTTTC
TRBV12-3/TRBV12-4	TRBJ1-2	-	-	CASRPTSNYGYTF	TGTGCCAGCAGGCCTACAAGTAACTATGGCTACACCTTC
TRBV7-6	TRBJ2-7	few	-	CASSSDSDEQYF	TGTGCCAGCAGCTCCGACTCCGACGAGCAGTACTTC
TRBV20-1	TRBJ2-7	few	-	CSAPRAVYEQYF	TGCAGTGCTCCCCGGGCGGTCTACGAGCAGTACTTC
TRBV29-1	TRBJ1-2	-	-	CSVEDLGAARNYGYTF	TGCAGCGTTGAAGATTTAGGCGCAGCACGGAATTATGGCTACACCTTC
TRBV20-1	TRBJ2-1	many	TRBD1	CSASDRDNEQFF	TGCAGTGCTAGTGACAGGGACAATGAGCAGTTCTTC
TRBV29-1	TRBJ1-1	many	-	CSVVTMNTEAFF	TGCAGCGTTGTAACGATGAACACTGAAGCTTTCTTT
TRBV7-2	TRBJ2-7	-	TRBD1	CASSQQGLDYEQYF	TGTGCCAGCAGCCAACAGGGGCTTGACTACGAGCAGTACTTC
TRBV15	TRBJ2-1	few	-	CATSRDGQGEAYNEQFF	TGTGCCACCAGCAGAGATGGCCAGGGCGAGGCATACAATGAGCAGTTCTTC
TRBV4-3	TRBJ1-2	-	-	CASSQARTVYGYTF	TGCGCCAGCAGCCAAGCAAGGACAGTCTATGGCTACACCTTC
TRBV28	TRBJ2-1	many	TRBD1	CASSSGQGAYEQFF	TGTGCCAGCAGCTCGGGACAGGGGGCTTATGAGCAGTTCTTC
TRBV7-8	TRBJ2-3	many	TRBD2	CASSLVPAGGGTDTQYF	TGTGCCAGCAGCTTAGTGCCAGCGGGGGGAGGCACAGATACGCAGTATTTT
TRBV2	TRBJ2-3	few	TRBD2	CASSEAPGLPWSTDTQYF	TGTGCCAGCAGTGAAGCGCCGGGACTACCTTGGAGCACAGATACGCAGTATTTT
TRBV12-3/TRBV12-4	TRBJ2-7	many	-	CASSDARRGLSEQYF	TGTGCCAGCAGTGATGCACGCCGGGGGCTCTCCGAGCAGTACTTC
TRBV27	TRBJ1-5	many	-	CASRETGNQPQHF	TGTGCCAGCAGGGAGACGGGGAATCAGCCCCAGCATTTT
TRBV7-3	TRBJ2-7	-	-	CASSLTHSSYEQYF	TGTGCCAGCAGCTTAACGCACAGTTCCTACGAGCAGTACTTC
TRBV29-1	TRBJ1-2	many	-	CSATTGTNYGYTF	TGCAGCGCAACCACAGGGACCAACTATGGCTACACCTTC
TRBV4-1	TRBJ2-1	many	-	CASTTPGTGNNEQFF	TGCGCCAGCACCACCCCCGGGACTGGAAACAATGAGCAGTTCTTC
TRBV18	TRBJ2-1	many	TRBD2	CASSQLAGDPYNEQFF	TGTGCCAGCTCACAACTAGCGGGGGACCCTTACAATGAGCAGTTCTTC